This T cell receptor beta chain was sequenced for a study of shared clonotypes between healthy human individuals. Study-level results: Tissue TCR repertoires likely differ from these blood-only repertoires.

The study enrolled healthy HIV-negative adults without recent acute infections or vaccinations as donors. Deep-level assay runs were performed. Clones were read by immunoSEQ multiplex PCR, and TCRdb kept only the in-frame ones, dropping some. Counted here are fewer than 550,000 clones, nearly 80% occurring once; the ten biggest clones make up around 12%. As concerns this clone: The antigen is unknown.

V shed 3 bases, J shed 1 base, and the junction held 7 bases outside the gene matches. CDR1 and CDR2 (germline): SGDLS, YYNGEE. This CDR3 has 15 amino acids. The specimen sequenced was PBMCs. V usage is TRBV9 and J usage is TRBJ2-7, with 7 bases fitting TRBD2. This clonotype was sampled from a woman in her thirties or forties in good health. Some clones in this sample may be carry-over from other donors' samples. The chain's CDR3 is CASSATGTNSYEQYF. CDR3 nucleotides: TGTGCCAGCAGCGCAACCGGGACTAATTCCTACGAGCAGTACTTC.